Following are 27 T cell receptor beta chains from one sample sequenced in a study of cytomegalovirus exposure and HLA in healthy donors. The PCR contained 60 Vbeta and 13 Jbeta primers. This table comes from immunoSEQ multiplex PCR, and its TCRdb copy is limited to in-frame clones, with some not included. The sample consists of some 190,000 clones, more than 75% of them appearing once. Specimen: PBMCs. The receptor source for this set is a woman in her thirties in good health and CMV-seropositive.

This clone showed up many times. The chain recombines TRBV4-2 with TRBJ2-2, with D possibly TRBD2 on 6 matching bases. This CDR3 region has 18 residues. The V and J ends lost 4 bases and 4 bases respectively, with 22 bases between them. The germline CDR1 and CDR2 sequences are LGHNA and YNFKEQ. DNA for the CDR3: TGTGCCAGCAGCCCCGTTTCGCGGGGCATGGAGGGCACCGGGGAGCTGTTTTTT. This codes for CASSPVSRGMEGTGELFF.

The chain joins TRBV6-1 to TRBJ1-5, with D perhaps matching TRBD1 (6 bases). There are 15 residues in the CDR3. The V end lost 3 bases, the J end lost 0 bases, and 9 bases lay between the germline ends. Looked up from germline, CDR1 is MNHNS and CDR2 is SASEGT. The CDR3 spells CASSDRQVSNQPQHF. In nucleotides, the CDR3 is TGTGCCAGCAGTGATCGACAGGTTAGCAATCAGCCCCAGCATTTT.

This CDR3 reads CASSLAVAAYEQYF. The CDR3 region has the DNA TGCGCCAGCAGCTTGGCGGTAGCGGCCTACGAGCAGTACTTC. This chain uses TRBV5-1 with TRBJ2-7, with D tentatively TRBD2 (6 bases). The CDR3 contains 14 residues. Germline CDR1 and CDR2: SGHRS and YFSETQ. V lost 0 bases and J 2 bases, leaving 9 bases between the germline ends. The full variable domain, in which reference TRBV5-1 and TRBJ2-7 provide the parts outside the CDR3, is KAGVTQTPRYLIKTRGQQVTLSCSPISGHRSVSWYQQTPGQGLQFLFEYFSETQRNKGNFPGRFSGRQFSNSRSEMNVSTLELGDSALYLCASSLAVAAYEQYFGPGTRLTVT.

V usage is TRBV19 and J usage is TRBJ2-2; D ambiguous. CDR3 length: 14 amino acids. V was trimmed by 3 bases and J by 1 base, leaving 6 bases between them. Germline values: CDR1 LNHDA, CDR2 SQIVND (reference sequence). The CDR3 nucleotides read TGTGCCAGTAGTATGGCGGAGAACACCGGGGAGCTGTTTTTT. Translated, it gives CASSMAENTGELFF.

The genes are TRBV28 and TRBJ1-2; possibly TRBD1 for D (5 bases). The CDR3 has 17 amino acids. Germline V lookup: CDR1 MDHEN, CDR2 SYDVKM. Between the trimmed V and J ends, which lost 6 bases and 1 base, there was a span of 21 bases. CDR3 sequence: CASRPGGFGTINYGYTF. The CDR3 nucleotides are TGTGCCAGCAGGCCCGGGGGGTTCGGAACCATTAACTATGGCTACACCTTC.

This clone was seen only a few times. The chain joins TRBV15 to TRBJ1-1, with TRBD1 matching over 9 bases. The germline V gene has CDR1 LNHNV and CDR2 YYDKDF (reference sequence). Germline trimming cut 3 bases from V and 10 bases from J; bases unmatched to any gene: 15. CDR3 length: 16 amino acids. CDR3 DNA sequence: TGTGCCACCAGCAGGGGCAGGGGGGACAGGGTTAAGGGAGCTTTCTTT. Translated, it gives CATSRGRGDRVKGAFF. Variable domain in full (rest from reference TRBV15 and TRBJ1-1): DAMVIQNPRYQVTQFGKPVTLSCSQTLNHNVMYWYQQKSSQAPKLLFHYYDKDFNNEADTPDNFQSRRPNTSFCFLDIRSPGLGDTAMYLCATSRGRGDRVKGAFFGQGTRLTVV.

This sequence joins TRBV28 and TRBJ2-1; 9 bases are a match to TRBD2. CDR1 and CDR2 (germline): MDHEN, SYDVKM. This CDR3 is 17 amino acids long. With V trimmed by 7 bases and J by 5 bases, 15 bases remained unmatched. The CDR3 DNA reads as TGTGCCAGCAATCGTCTACTTAGCGGGGGTAGAGACAATGAGCAGTTCTTC. This encodes CASNRLLSGGRDNEQFF.

In this sample, this clone turned up once. The chain employs TRBV2 and TRBJ2-3, with TRBD1 as a possible D gene (5 bases). There are 14 residues in the CDR3. In germline, CDR1 is SNHLY, CDR2 FYNNEI. Trimming cost V 7 bases and J 2 bases, with 13 bases left between them. CDR3 in amino acids: CASIRGRNTDTQYF. Written as DNA, the CDR3 is TGTGCCAGCATAAGGGGCAGAAACACAGATACGCAGTATTTT.

This chain connects TRBV29-1 to TRBJ2-7; the match to TRBD2 covers 12 bases. The V and J ends lost 7 bases and 2 bases, in that order; junction bases with no gene match: 6. The germline gives CDR1 SQVTM, CDR2 ANQGSEA. CDR3 length: 14 amino acids. CDR3 sequence (DNA): TGCAGCGCGAGGACTAGCGGGACTACCTACGAGCAGTACTTC. It specifies CSARTSGTTYEQYF.

The gene calls are TRBV5-4 and TRBJ2-2, with D perhaps TRBD2 (5 bases). The CDR3 covers 14 residues. V was shortened by 2 bases and J by 1 base, with 6 bases between the two germline ends. Germline V gene sequence: CDR1 SGHNT, CDR2 YYREEE (reference sequence). The CDR3 bases are TGTGCCAGCAGCTTAGGACTGAACACCGGGGAGCTGTTTTTT. It translates to CASSLGLNTGELFF.

The chain uses TRBV29-1 and TRBJ2-3; weak D call: TRBD1 (5 bases). Trimming cost V 2 bases and J 4 bases, with 7 bases left between them. CDR3 length: 12 residues. Germline CDR1 reads SQVTM; CDR2 reads ANQGSEA. The CDR3 DNA sequence: TGCAGCGTTGAAAGGGGTGCAGATACGCAGTATTTT. Protein: CSVERGADTQYF.

There are a few counts of this clone. V usage is TRBV18 and J usage is TRBJ1-6, with D unclear. Germline CDR1 KGHSH, CDR2 LQKENI. This CDR3 comprises 13 residues. V dropped 4 bases and J dropped 8 bases, with 9 bases sitting between them. As DNA, the CDR3 is TGTGCCAGCTCACGAGGAGGCGATTCACCCCTCCACTTT. Translated: CASSRGGDSPLHF. Looking up the rest from reference TRBV18 and TRBJ1-6 gives the full variable domain: NAGVMQNPRHLVRRRGQEARLRCSPMKGHSHVYWYRQLPEEGLKFMVYLQKENIIDESGMPKERFSAEFPKEGPSILRIQQVVRGDSAAYFCASSRGGDSPLHFGNGTRLTVT.

This clone was counted only a few times. The chain has TRBV6-1 and TRBJ2-7, with TRBD1 matching 7 bases. V gave up 4 bases and J gave up 1 base; unmatched junction bases: 4. The CDR3 is 14 residues long. Germline CDR1 is MNHNS and CDR2 is SASEGT. CDR3 bases: TGTGCCAGCAGTGGACAGGGACAATCCTACGAGCAGTACTTC. Translating gives CASSGQGQSYEQYF.

The chain uses TRBV27 and TRBJ1-4; possible D gene TRBD1, 6 bases. This CDR3 comprises 16 residues. The germline V gene encodes CDR1 MNHEY and CDR2 SMNVEV (reference sequence). V shed 3 bases and J shed 4 bases, with 15 bases lying between them. In DNA, the CDR3 is TGTGCCAGCAGTTTTGTACGGACAGAAGATAATGAAAAACTGTTTTTT. This sequence encodes CASSFVRTEDNEKLFF.

The chain combines TRBV27 with TRBJ1-4, with D possibly TRBD1 on 6 matching bases. Germline CDR1 MNHEY, CDR2 SMNVEV (reference sequence). The V end was cut by 5 bases, the J end by 3 bases, with 19 bases between. The CDR3 contains 17 residues. In DNA, the CDR3 is TGTGCCAGCAGTCCGCCGGGGGGGCCCGGCCCTAATGAAAAACTGTTTTTT. Residues: CASSPPGGPGPNEKLFF.

The CDR3 bases are TGCGCCAGCAGCCCTAACACCCGGGAGGGAGGGGCAGATACGCAGTATTTT. Translation: CASSPNTREGGADTQYF. V is TRBV4-1 and J is TRBJ2-3; 8 bases agree with TRBD2. Germline values: CDR1 MGHRA, CDR2 YSYEKL. The CDR3 has 17 amino acids. V was clipped by 4 bases and J by 4 bases; unmatched bases: 13.

The rearrangement links TRBV18 to TRBJ1-1; D might be TRBD1 (6 bases). V lost 2 bases to trimming and J lost 0 bases, with 22 bases between them. The CDR3 runs 19 residues. CDR1 is KGHSH and CDR2 is LQKENI in the germline V gene. The CDR3 loop is CASSPFVAWGRGMNTEAFF. The CDR3 DNA reads TGTGCCAGCTCACCATTCGTCGCCTGGGGCAGGGGAATGAACACTGAAGCTTTCTTT. The whole variable domain, filled in from reference TRBV18 and TRBJ1-1, reads NAGVMQNPRHLVRRRGQEARLRCSPMKGHSHVYWYRQLPEEGLKFMVYLQKENIIDESGMPKERFSAEFPKEGPSILRIQQVVRGDSAAYFCASSPFVAWGRGMNTEAFFGQGTRLTVV.

The chain employs TRBV29-1 and TRBJ1-1; D unresolved. The ends were cut back, 5 bases at V and 2 bases at J, with 12 bases in the middle. Germline V gene data show CDR1 as SQVTM and CDR2 as ANQGSEA. The CDR3 contains 13 residues. The CDR3 nucleotides are TGCAGCGTTCGACAAGTAGGAAACACTGAAGCTTTCTTT. Protein sequence: CSVRQVGNTEAFF.

The chain couples TRBV5-6 to TRBJ2-2; 9 positions agree with TRBD1. Germline V lookup: CDR1 SGHDT, CDR2 YYEEEE. Trimming removed 1 base from V and 6 bases from J; junction bases left unmatched: 4. This CDR3 region has 15 residues. The CDR3 DNA reads TGTGCCAGCAGCTTGCCCACAGGGGGCCCCGGGGAGCTGTTTTTT. This encodes CASSLPTGGPGELFF.

This clone showed up just once. The rearrangement uses TRBV30 and TRBJ2-2; TRBD2 agrees at 7 bases. CDR3 length equals 14 residues. Trimming at V came to 2 bases and at J to 3 bases, leaving 3 bases not matched to a gene. CDR1 and CDR2 from the germline V gene are GTSNPN and SVGIG (reference sequence). As DNA, the CDR3 is TGTGCCTGGAGTTCGGGGAGGGACACCGGGGAGCTGTTTTTT. Translating it yields CAWSSGRDTGELFF.

The chain has TRBV2 and TRBJ1-3; a weak D match, TRBD1 (6 bases). The CDR3 has 16 residues. V was pared by 6 bases and J by 0 bases, with 15 bases between. Germline loops: CDR1 SNHLY, CDR2 FYNNEI. CDR3 in DNA: TGTGCCAGCAGCCTGAAGGGGACAACCTCTGGAAACACCATATATTTT. This encodes CASSLKGTTSGNTIYF.

The chain employs TRBV13 and TRBJ1-6; 7 bases align to TRBD1. Germline assignment: CDR1 PRHDT and CDR2 FYEKMQ (reference sequence). This CDR3 has 14 amino acids. V was pared by 3 bases and J by 7 bases, with 3 bases of the junction left unmatched. The CDR3 bases are TGTGCCAGCAGCTTCACAGGGGAAAATTCACCCCTCCACTTT. It specifies CASSFTGENSPLHF.

This clone was detected a few times. The chain joins TRBV4-3 to TRBJ2-2; D gene unclear. V was shortened by 1 base and J by 4 bases, with 7 bases between the two germline ends. The length of the CDR3 is 14 residues. Germline V gene lookup returns CDR1 LGHNA and CDR2 YSLEER. The CDR3, as DNA: TGCGCCAGCAGCCAAGTGTCGTTCACCGGGGAGCTGTTTTTT. This encodes CASSQVSFTGELFF.

The chain uses TRBV28 and TRBJ1-2; weak D call: TRBD1 (5 bases). Germline assignment: CDR1 MDHEN and CDR2 SYDVKM. Trimming removed 5 bases at V and 5 bases at J, with 15 bases between. This CDR3 has 14 residues. In DNA form, the CDR3 reads TGTGCCAGCAGTCCCGTGGCAGGGCCGTATGGCTACACCTTC. Its protein product is CASSPVAGPYGYTF.

The chain recombines TRBV28 with TRBJ1-5; maybe TRBD1 (6 bases). CDR1 is MDHEN, CDR2 SYDVKM, per germline. V lost 5 bases and J lost 8, with 16 bases in between. The CDR3 runs to 14 residues. The CDR3 sequence: CASSLRDIPEPQHF. The DNA of the CDR3 is TGTGCCAGCAGTCTCCGGGACATCCCAGAGCCCCAGCATTTT.

The chain carries TRBV29-1 and TRBJ1-4; 7 bases match TRBD1. Germline V lookup: CDR1 SQVTM, CDR2 ANQGSEA. The V segment lost 8 bases and the J segment 7 bases; nucleotides outside the gene matches: 10. The CDR3 sequence is 13 residues long. CDR3 protein: CSIRQGFGEKLFF. CDR3 DNA: TGCAGCATTCGACAGGGATTCGGTGAAAAACTGTTTTTT.

The gene calls are TRBV5-1 and TRBJ2-7, with D perhaps matching TRBD2 (5 bases). V lost 2 bases, J lost 8 bases, and 11 bases lay in between. The germline CDR1 and CDR2 sequences are SGHRS and YFSETQ. The CDR3 is 12 amino acids. CDR3 nucleotide sequence: TGCGCCAGCAGCTTTGACCTCGGGAAGCAGTACTTC. It codes for CASSFDLGKQYF.